A selection of T cell receptor beta chains follows, all from one sample in a study of blood T cell repertoires in COVID-19. Generated by immunoSEQ multiplex PCR, the TCRdb table keeps only in-frame clones and is missing some. The sample shows hundreds of thousands of clones, around 90% of them seen only once. The sequenced material came from peripheral blood. The source of these receptors is a man between 18 and 29 years old with active or convalescent COVID-19. Each CDR3 is given with its conserved first and last residue. A D gene is named only where the DNA matches it firmly. Size tells how often a clone was seen (once, few, many) or the class of an expanded clone, and some rows leave it out.

j_gene | d_gene | abundance | v_gene | CDR3nt | CDR3aa
TRBJ2-7 | TRBD2 | - | TRBV5-1 | TGCGCCAGCAGTCACTCTAGCGGGAGCCGCTACGAGCAGTACTTC | CASSHSSGSRYEQYF
TRBJ2-7 | - | once | TRBV3-1/TRBV3-2 | TGTGCCAGCAGCCAAGTTGGGGGGACTCCGGGCGTCGGCGAGCAGTACTTC | CASSQVGGTPGVGEQYF
TRBJ2-6 | - | - | TRBV27 | TGTGCCAGCAGCCCCGACAGTCTGGGGGCCAACGTCCTGACTTTC | CASSPDSLGANVLTF
TRBJ2-1 | - | once | TRBV12-3/TRBV12-4 | TGTGCCAGCAGTCCTAGACCCAACAATGAGCAGTTCTTC | CASSPRPNNEQFF
TRBJ2-3 | - | - | TRBV5-4 | TGTGCCAGCAGCCGTCGAGGGTTGAGAAGCACAGATACGCAGTATTTT | CASSRRGLRSTDTQYF
TRBJ1-1 | - | - | TRBV6-5 | TGTGCCAGCAGTTACGGCAGTGTGAACACTGAAGCTTTCTTT | CASSYGSVNTEAFF
TRBJ1-4 | TRBD1 | - | TRBV5-1 | TGCGCCAGCAGCCCGGACGGGACAGCGTGGGATGAAAAACTGTTTTTT | CASSPDGTAWDEKLFF
TRBJ1-4 | TRBD1 | - | TRBV18 | TGTGCCAGCTCACCGGACAGGGGCTGGGAAAAACTGTTTTTT | CASSPDRGWEKLFF
TRBJ2-3 | TRBD2 | once | TRBV4-1 | TGCGCCAGCAGCCAAGACGCTAGCGGGAGGATTACAGATACGCAGTATTTT | CASSQDASGRITDTQYF
TRBJ2-3 | TRBD2 | many | TRBV6-4 | TGTGCCAGCGCCGATACTAGCGGGAGTGGAGATACGCAGTATTTT | CASADTSGSGDTQYF
TRBJ2-1 | TRBD1 | - | TRBV6-5 | TGTGCCAGCAGTACAGGACAGGGGGTGGGCAATGAGCAGTTCTTC | CASSTGQGVGNEQFF
TRBJ2-1 | - | - | TRBV19 | TGTGCCAGTAGTATAGATAGGGCAGGGCAGGGTGAGCAGTTCTTC | CASSIDRAGQGEQFF
TRBJ2-5 | TRBD2 | once | TRBV6-5 | TGTGCCAGCAGTTACGAACCAGCGGGGCAAGAGACCCAGTACTTC | CASSYEPAGQETQYF
TRBJ2-6 | - | once | TRBV6-1 | TGTGCCAGCAGTGAAGGGGGGCTCGCTGGGGCCAACGTCCTGACTTTC | CASSEGGLAGANVLTF
TRBJ1-2 | - | - | TRBV6-1 | TGTGCCAGCAGTGAGATATCACAGAACTATGGCTACACCTTC | CASSEISQNYGYTF
TRBJ2-1 | - | - | TRBV7-2 | TGTGCCAGCACCCCGTTGAGCCACTACAATGAGCAGTTCTTC | CASTPLSHYNEQFF
TRBJ1-1 | - | once | TRBV9 | TGTGCCAGCAGCGTAGGAACAGTCAGCGGGAACACTGAAGCTTTCTTT | CASSVGTVSGNTEAFF
TRBJ2-7 | - | - | TRBV5-4 | TGTGCCAGCAGCCCCGGGGTGGGGTACGAGCAGTACTTC | CASSPGVGYEQYF
TRBJ2-2 | - | - | TRBV7-6 | TGTGCCAGCAGTTCTCTACTAGCCGGGGAGCTGTTTTTT | CASSSLLAGELFF
TRBJ2-7 | TRBD2 | - | TRBV10-3 | TGTGCCATCAGACGGACTAGCGGGACCTCCTACGAGCAGTACTTC | CAIRRTSGTSYEQYF
TRBJ2-5 | TRBD1 | - | TRBV5-1 | TGCGCCAGCAGCTCGCCGGGACAGGGGAACCAAGAGACCCAGTACTTC | CASSSPGQGNQETQYF
TRBJ1-1 | - | - | TRBV12-3/TRBV12-4 | TGTGCCAGCAGTAAAGAACAGGGATGGAAAGCTTTCTTT | CASSKEQGWKAFF
TRBJ2-7 | - | - | TRBV18 | TGTGCCAGCTCACCACCCGGACAGCCGGCCTACGAGCAGTACTTC | CASSPPGQPAYEQYF
TRBJ2-1 | TRBD2 | - | TRBV5-4 | TGTGCCAGCAGACGGACTAGCGGGAATCACAATGAGCAGTTCTTC | CASRRTSGNHNEQFF
TRBJ2-3 | TRBD1 | - | TRBV28 | TGTGCCAGCAGTTTGTACAGGGGGACAGATACGCAGTATTTT | CASSLYRGTDTQYF
TRBJ2-1 | TRBD2 | - | TRBV29-1 | TGCAGCGTTGTGGGGCTAGCGGGGGGGTACAATGAGCAGTTCTTC | CSVVGLAGGYNEQFF